The entry below gives a single T cell receptor beta chain sequence along with its context. Its antigen is not identified. This record comes from a study of glioma-infiltrating T cells. Study-wide results and limits: Gliomas, especially low-grade, showed above-expected tissue-blood divergence; non-neoplastic patients showed below. Tissue and blood shared very few CDR3 sequences.

V shed 6 bases, J shed 1 base, and the junction held 11 bases outside the gene matches. CDR3 length: 17 residues. CDR1 and CDR2 from the germline V gene are MNHEY and SVGAGI. TCR alpha and beta CDR3 regions were amplified from RNA using iRepertoire nested multiplex PCR. One-step reverse transcription and amplification started from about 100-400 ng of tissue mRNA or PBMC total RNA. One entry per CDR3 protein, called by TCRdb with MiXCR from the multiplex PCR reads. The sample comprises under 150,000 distinct CDR3 sequences, about two fifths of which are singletons, and around a fifth rests with the top ten.

The clonotype comes from a human donor with low-grade glioma or glioblastoma, undergoing nonglioma brain surgery, or in good health (not recorded which). The sequencing input was glioma tissue, nonneoplastic brain tissue, or PBMCs (not recorded which). The chain employs TRBV6-5 and TRBJ2-7; 11 positions match TRBD2. The CDR3 DNA is TGTGCCAGCAGATATGGGACTAGCGGCATACCATCCTACGAGCAGTACTTC. Its translation is CASRYGTSGIPSYEQYF.